Listed below are T cell receptor beta chains from one sample, sequenced in a study of T cell responses to AZD1222 COVID-19 vaccine. Sequenced by immunoSEQ multiplex PCR; TCRdb stores in-frame clones only, minus some. The table lists 160,000 or so clones, about nine tenths of them singletons. This specimen was peripheral blood, taken after recovery from COVID-19. The receptors derive from an adult who had recovered from COVID-19. Each CDR3 is given with its conserved first and last residue. The D gene is left open where the match is weak. Only some rows state a clone size, as once, few, many or a class for expanded clones.

V	D	size	J	DNA	CDR3
TRBV13	NA	NA	TRBJ1-2	TGTGCCAGCAGCCTGGGACTTGAGAAAATTATAGCTAACTATGGCTACACCTTC	CASSLGLEKIIANYGYTF
TRBV3-1/TRBV3-2	TRBD1	NA	TRBJ1-2	TGTGCCAGCAGCGGGGACAGGAGGGTTGGCTACACCTTC	CASSGDRRVGYTF
TRBV29-1	NA	NA	TRBJ2-1	TGCAGCGTTGACCCGACAGGTATCTACAATGAGCAGTTCTTC	CSVDPTGIYNEQFF
TRBV3-1/TRBV3-2	NA	NA	TRBJ2-5	TGTGCCAGCAGCCCCTCCGGCCTGCAAGAGACCCAGTACTTC	CASSPSGLQETQYF
TRBV19	NA	once	TRBJ1-1	TGTGCCAGTAGTATACTCGGCGGGGCCACTGAAGCTTTCTTT	CASSILGGATEAFF
TRBV2	TRBD1	once	TRBJ2-5	TGTGCCAGCAGCGGGGACAGGCAAGAGACCCAGTACTTC	CASSGDRQETQYF
TRBV10-2	NA	NA	TRBJ2-1	TGCGCCAGCAGTGAGTTGAGACTAGACTACAATGAGCAGTTCTTC	CASSELRLDYNEQFF
TRBV4-1	NA	NA	TRBJ2-7	TGCGCCAGCAGCGAGGGGACCTCCTACGAGCAGTACTTC	CASSEGTSYEQYF
TRBV19	NA	NA	TRBJ2-5	TGTGCCAGCAGCGTTGGTGGGGGTATAAGGGAGACCCAGTACTTC	CASSVGGGIRETQYF
TRBV6-5	NA	once	TRBJ2-3	TGTGCCAGCAGGGATAGCGGATCTAGCACAGATACGCAGTATTTT	CASRDSGSSTDTQYF
TRBV3-1/TRBV3-2	NA	once	TRBJ2-3	TGTGCCAGCAGCCAAGATTACAGGGCAGATACGCAGTATTTT	CASSQDYRADTQYF
TRBV28	TRBD2	NA	TRBJ2-7	TGTGCCAGCAGTTGGGGTTATGGACTAGCGGCTCACTACGAGCAGTACTTC	CASSWGYGLAAHYEQYF
TRBV3-1/TRBV3-2	NA	NA	TRBJ2-1	TGTGCCAGCAGCCCAGACGTCCCACCCTACAATGAGCAGTTCTTC	CASSPDVPPYNEQFF
TRBV6-5	TRBD1	NA	TRBJ1-5	TGTGCCAGCAGTTACGACGGGACAGGGGGTCAGCCCCAGCATTTT	CASSYDGTGGQPQHF
TRBV6-5	NA	NA	TRBJ1-4	TGTGCCAGCAGTTCGGGACGGAATAATGAAAAACTGTTTTTT	CASSSGRNNEKLFF
TRBV19	NA	NA	TRBJ2-2	TGTGCCAGTAGTATAGATCCCAGGCAGGGTGACACCGGGGAGCTGTTTTTT	CASSIDPRQGDTGELFF
TRBV3-1/TRBV3-2	TRBD1	once	TRBJ1-2	TGTGCCAGCAGCCAAGAGTCCCTCGGACAGGGAGGCTACACCTTC	CASSQESLGQGGYTF
TRBV4-2	NA	NA	TRBJ2-2	TGTGCCAGCAGCCAAGTTGGCAGATTGAACACCGGGGAGCTGTTTTTT	CASSQVGRLNTGELFF
TRBV27	NA	NA	TRBJ1-5	TGTGCCAGCAGTTTACTCGGACAGTCGAATCAGCCCCAGCATTTT	CASSLLGQSNQPQHF
TRBV4-2	TRBD1	NA	TRBJ2-7	TGTGCCAGCAGCCAAGATAAGGGACAGGGTGTCTCCGAGCAGTACTTC	CASSQDKGQGVSEQYF
TRBV27	TRBD2	NA	TRBJ2-1	TGTGCCAGCAGTCCCGGGACTAGCGGGACCAATGAGCAGTTCTTC	CASSPGTSGTNEQFF
TRBV7-8	NA	few	TRBJ2-7	TGTGCCAGCAGCTTAGTCGGATCTACCTACGAGCAGTACTTC	CASSLVGSTYEQYF
TRBV18	NA	NA	TRBJ1-1	TGTGCCAGCTCGTCAGACACTCAAGCTTTCTTT	CASSSDTQAFF
TRBV9	TRBD1	few	TRBJ1-1	TGTGCCAGCAGCCCCAGGGGGAGGGCTGAAGCTTTCTTT	CASSPRGRAEAFF
TRBV6-6	NA	NA	TRBJ1-3	TGTGCCAGCAGTCTAGACAGCATCTCTGGAAACACCATATATTTT	CASSLDSISGNTIYF
TRBV19	NA	NA	TRBJ2-7	TGTGCCAGTAGTATCAGGAGGAGCTCCTACGAGCAGTACTTC	CASSIRRSSYEQYF
TRBV7-8	NA	NA	TRBJ2-3	TGTGCCAGCAGTCGCGGGGGCACAGATACGCAGTATTTT	CASSRGGTDTQYF
TRBV19	TRBD2	NA	TRBJ2-1	TGTGCCAGTAGTAAAGCCCCACTAGCGGGGGTTAGCTCCTACAATGAGCAGTTCTTC	CASSKAPLAGVSSYNEQFF
TRBV5-6	TRBD1	NA	TRBJ1-1	TGTGCCAGCAGCTTAAAGACAGGGGGATACACTGAAGCTTTCTTT	CASSLKTGGYTEAFF
TRBV4-1	NA	NA	TRBJ1-5	TGCGCCAGCAGCCAAGATCCTTGGACGCCCTTTAATAGCAATCAGCCCCAGCATTTT	CASSQDPWTPFNSNQPQHF
TRBV28	NA	NA	TRBJ1-2	TGTGCCAGCAGTCCCCTGACCCAAGGGTACGGCTACACCTTC	CASSPLTQGYGYTF
TRBV5-1	TRBD1	NA	TRBJ2-4	TGCGCCAGCAGCCTACAGGGGGCTTCAAACATTCAGTACTTC	CASSLQGASNIQYF
TRBV5-1	NA	NA	TRBJ2-3	TGCGCCAGCAGGCCGGGACCTAGCACAGATACGCAGTATTTT	CASRPGPSTDTQYF
TRBV28	NA	NA	TRBJ1-5	TGTGCCAGCAGTTTAAGGCCAGGTTTGAATAGCAATCAGCCCCAGCATTTT	CASSLRPGLNSNQPQHF
TRBV19	NA	NA	TRBJ2-6	TGTGCCGTTGCGGTCCCACCCACAGGGCCTGGGGCCAACGTCCTGACTTTC	CAVAVPPTGPGANVLTF
TRBV4-3	NA	few	TRBJ1-1	TGCGCCAGCAGCCCCGTGGGGGGGCTCGGCACTGAAGCTTTCTTT	CASSPVGGLGTEAFF
TRBV10-3	NA	NA	TRBJ2-7	TGTGCCATCAGTGCGAATACCTACGAGCAGTACTTC	CAISANTYEQYF
TRBV19	NA	NA	TRBJ1-2	TGTGCCAGTAGTATAGATCCAGGGGCCCGTGGCTACACCTTC	CASSIDPGARGYTF
TRBV19	NA	few	TRBJ2-3	TGTGCCACATCCCCGGTTGAAGGGTTATCAGATACGCAGTATTTT	CATSPVEGLSDTQYF
TRBV7-9	NA	few	TRBJ2-5	TGTGCCAGCAGCTTAAGAGGGCGTCCTCAAGAGACCCAGTACTTC	CASSLRGRPQETQYF
TRBV28	NA	NA	TRBJ2-3	TGTGCCAGCAGCCAAGTGAATAGCAATTGGTATTTT	CASSQVNSNWYF
TRBV7-6	NA	NA	TRBJ1-3	TGTGCCAGCAGCTTAGGGATAGGCGCCAGCTCTGGAAACACCATATATTTT	CASSLGIGASSGNTIYF
TRBV28	NA	once	TRBJ2-2	TGTGCCAGCAGTTTTCCTAACACCGGGGAGCTGTTTTTT	CASSFPNTGELFF
TRBV7-2	NA	NA	TRBJ2-6	TGTGCCAGCAGCTTAGGGGTTCTGAAGGCCAACGTCCTGACTTTC	CASSLGVLKANVLTF
TRBV5-1	NA	NA	TRBJ1-5	TGCGCCAGCAGCGTAGGACAGAACAAAAACAATCAGCCCCAGCATTTT	CASSVGQNKNNQPQHF
TRBV12-3/TRBV12-4	NA	NA	TRBJ1-2	TGTGCCAGCACCCCAGGCAGGGACTATGGCTACACCTTC	CASTPGRDYGYTF
TRBV6-5	NA	NA	TRBJ2-3	TGTGCCAGCAGTTACTCGATCGCCTTTCCCGGTACGCAGTATTTT	CASSYSIAFPGTQYF
TRBV15	TRBD1	NA	TRBJ2-7	TGTGCCACCAGCAGAGAGGGTTCCACAGGGGGCTACGAGCAGTACTTC	CATSREGSTGGYEQYF
TRBV15	TRBD1	NA	TRBJ2-5	TGTGCCACCAGCAGGACAGGGACGGATGAGACCCAGTACTTC	CATSRTGTDETQYF
TRBV5-1	TRBD2	NA	TRBJ2-5	TGCGCCAGCAGCTTGGGGGCTAGCGGGGAAGAGACCCAGTACTTC	CASSLGASGEETQYF
TRBV5-6	TRBD1	once	TRBJ1-1	TGTGCCAGCAGCTTGACAGGGGTGAACACTGAAGCTTTCTTT	CASSLTGVNTEAFF
TRBV28	NA	NA	TRBJ2-6	TGTGCCAGCACCCGGGTAGACAGGCTGGGTCCTGGGGCCAACGTCCTGACTTTC	CASTRVDRLGPGANVLTF
TRBV18	NA	NA	TRBJ2-1	TGTGCCAGCTCACCACCCGCGGTCCAGGATGAGCAGTTCTTC	CASSPPAVQDEQFF
TRBV5-6	NA	NA	TRBJ1-5	TGTGCCAGCAGCTTGTTTATATCGGACAGTAAGAATCAGCCCCAGCATTTT	CASSLFISDSKNQPQHF